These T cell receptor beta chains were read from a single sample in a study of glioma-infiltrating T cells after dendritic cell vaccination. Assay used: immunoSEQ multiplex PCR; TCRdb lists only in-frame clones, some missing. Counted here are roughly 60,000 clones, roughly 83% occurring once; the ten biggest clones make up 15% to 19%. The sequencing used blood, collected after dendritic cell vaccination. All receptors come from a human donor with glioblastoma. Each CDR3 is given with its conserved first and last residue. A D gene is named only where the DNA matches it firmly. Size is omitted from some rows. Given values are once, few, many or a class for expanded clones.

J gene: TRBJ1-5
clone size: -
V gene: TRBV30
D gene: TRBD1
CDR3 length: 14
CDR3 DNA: TGTGCCTGGAGTAGGGGACAGACTAATCAGCCCCAGCATTTT
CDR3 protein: CAWSRGQTNQPQHF

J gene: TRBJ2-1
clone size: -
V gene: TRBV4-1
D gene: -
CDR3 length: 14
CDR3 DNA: TGCGCCAGCAGCCCACTAGCAGGGCCCAATGAGCAGTTCTTC
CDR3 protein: CASSPLAGPNEQFF

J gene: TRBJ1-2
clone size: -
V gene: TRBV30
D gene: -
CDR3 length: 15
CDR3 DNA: TGTGCCTTAACCCAAGAGAGGGACACTAACTATGGCTACACCTTC
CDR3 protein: CALTQERDTNYGYTF

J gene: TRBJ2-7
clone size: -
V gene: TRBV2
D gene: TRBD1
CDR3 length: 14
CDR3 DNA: TGTGCCAGCAGTGTTGACAGGGACTCCTACGAGCAGTACTTC
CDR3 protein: CASSVDRDSYEQYF

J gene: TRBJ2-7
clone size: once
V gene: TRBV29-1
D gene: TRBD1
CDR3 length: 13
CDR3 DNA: TGCAGCGTTGGGGACAGGGTTACATACGAGCAGTACTTC
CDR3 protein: CSVGDRVTYEQYF

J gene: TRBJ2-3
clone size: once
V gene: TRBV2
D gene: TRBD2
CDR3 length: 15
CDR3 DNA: TGTGCCAGCAAAGGGCCTAGCGGGGGCACAGATACGCAGTATTTT
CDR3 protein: CASKGPSGGTDTQYF

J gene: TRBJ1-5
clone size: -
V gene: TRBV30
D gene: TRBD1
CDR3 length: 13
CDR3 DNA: TGTGCCTGGGCGGGACAGGGGAGTCAGCCCCAGCATTTT
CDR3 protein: CAWAGQGSQPQHF

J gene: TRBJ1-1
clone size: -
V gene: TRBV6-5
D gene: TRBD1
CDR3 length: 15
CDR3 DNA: TGTGCCAGCAGTTACGACACAGGGGCGGGCACTGAAGCTTTCTTT
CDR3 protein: CASSYDTGAGTEAFF

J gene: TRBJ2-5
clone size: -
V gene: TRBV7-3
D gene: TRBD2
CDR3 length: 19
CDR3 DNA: TGTGCCAGCAGCTTATTACCGGCTAGCGGGGCTCGGTACCAAGAGACCCAGTACTTC
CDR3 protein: CASSLLPASGARYQETQYF

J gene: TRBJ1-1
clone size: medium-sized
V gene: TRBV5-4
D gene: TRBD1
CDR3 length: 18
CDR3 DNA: TGTGCCAGCAGCTTGCTCAGGGACAGTGGGAAGCTAAACACTGAAGCTTTCTTT
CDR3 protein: CASSLLRDSGKLNTEAFF

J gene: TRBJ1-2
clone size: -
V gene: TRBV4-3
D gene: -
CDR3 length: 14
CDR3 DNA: TGCGCCAGCAGCCAAGGTTCCCATGGGGCTGGCTACACCTTC
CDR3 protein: CASSQGSHGAGYTF

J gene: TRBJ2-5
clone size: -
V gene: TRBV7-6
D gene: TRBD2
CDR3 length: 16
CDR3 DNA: TGTGCCAGCAGCTTAGAGATAGCGGGGGGCCAAGAGACCCAGTACTTC
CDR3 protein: CASSLEIAGGQETQYF

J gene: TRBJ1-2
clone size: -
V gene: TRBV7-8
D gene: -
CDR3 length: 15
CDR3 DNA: TGTGCCAGCAGCTTAGCGTTACAGGGAACCTATGGCTACACCTTC
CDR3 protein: CASSLALQGTYGYTF

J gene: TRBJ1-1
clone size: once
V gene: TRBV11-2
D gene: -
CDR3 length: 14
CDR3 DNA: TGTGCCAGCAGCTTAGATCGTAGGGGGAATGAAGCTTTCTTT
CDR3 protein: CASSLDRRGNEAFF

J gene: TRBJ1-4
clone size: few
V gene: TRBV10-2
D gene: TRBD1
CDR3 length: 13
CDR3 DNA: TGCGCCAGCAACCGGGACAGGGATGAAAAACTGTTTTTT
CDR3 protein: CASNRDRDEKLFF

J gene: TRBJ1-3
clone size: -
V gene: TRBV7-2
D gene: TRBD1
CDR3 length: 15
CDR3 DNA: TGTGCCAGCAGTCCCGGGGACAGCTCTGGAAACACCATATATTTT
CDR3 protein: CASSPGDSSGNTIYF

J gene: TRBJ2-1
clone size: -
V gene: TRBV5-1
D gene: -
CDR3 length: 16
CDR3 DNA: TGCGCCAGCAGCTTGCAGGGCCTTGGAGGGGAAAATGAGCAGTTCTTC
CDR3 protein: CASSLQGLGGENEQFF

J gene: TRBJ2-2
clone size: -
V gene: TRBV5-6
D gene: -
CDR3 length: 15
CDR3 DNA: TGTGCCAGCAGCCGATATCCCATGGAGACCGGGGAGCTGTTTTTT
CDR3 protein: CASSRYPMETGELFF